These 18 T cell receptor beta chains were all obtained from the same sample, sequenced in a study of cytomegalovirus exposure and HLA in healthy donors. PCR used 60 Vbeta primers and 13 Jbeta primers. Libraries were prepared by immunoSEQ multiplex PCR; TCRdb keeps only in-frame clonotypes and omits some of them. Altogether 100,000 to 150,000 clones are present, 80% being singletons, with the ten largest covering under 3.5%. Material for sequencing was PBMCs. The receptors derive from a male donor in good health and CMV-seronegative.

The chain has TRBV13 and TRBJ2-4, with D possibly matching TRBD1 (6 bases). V was pared by 4 bases and J by 0 bases, with 16 bases between. Germline assignment: CDR1 PRHDT and CDR2 FYEKMQ (reference sequence). CDR3 length equals 17 residues. The CDR3, as DNA: TGTGCCAGCAGCTCCCGACAGGATTCCCAAGCCAAAAACATTCAGTACTTC. Its translation is CASSSRQDSQAKNIQYF.

Notes on this clone: The junction does not match germline at one end; this may be a read error. The chain couples TRBV10-3 to TRBJ2-2, with D perhaps TRBD2 (5 bases). This CDR3 comprises 14 residues. CDR1 and CDR2 (germline): ENHRY, SYGVKD. The CDR3 DNA is TGTGCCATCGGTGAGGGCCTCGTTACCGGGGAGCTGTTTTTT. This codes for CAIGEGLVTGELFF.

This clone was counted only a few times. The chain combines TRBV30 with TRBJ2-7, with D unresolved. The ends were cut back, 2 bases at V and 2 bases at J, with 4 bases in the middle. The CDR3 loop spans 11 amino acids. Germline V lookup: CDR1 GTSNPN, CDR2 SVGIG (reference sequence). The CDR3 spells CAWSLTYEQYF. The CDR3 nucleotides read TGTGCCTGGAGTCTAACCTACGAGCAGTACTTC.

This clone has more than one count but fewer than ten. The V gene is TRBV7-8, the J gene TRBJ1-1; 10 nucleotides align to TRBD1. V was clipped by 2 bases and J by 4 bases; unmatched bases: 4. CDR3 length equals 15 residues. Germline loops: CDR1 SGHVS, CDR2 FQNEAQ. The CDR3 DNA reads TGTGCCAGCAGCTTACGACAGGGGGCGCGCACTGAAGCTTTCTTT. It encodes CASSLRQGARTEAFF.

V and J are TRBV28 and TRBJ2-1, with 9 positions matching TRBD2. Germline CDR1 reads MDHEN; CDR2 reads SYDVKM. J was trimmed by 7 bases and V by 2 bases; bases with no gene match: 6. The CDR3 is 15 amino acids. The CDR3 DNA sequence: TGTGCCAGCAGTTTACGGCGGGGGGGAGGGAATGAGCAGTTCTTC. Translating it yields CASSLRRGGGNEQFF. Looking up the rest from reference TRBV28 and TRBJ2-1 gives the full variable domain: DVKVTQSSRYLVKRTGEKVFLECVQDMDHENMFWYRQDPGLGLRLIYFSYDVKMKEKGDIPEGYSVSREKKERFSLILESASTNQTSMYLCASSLRRGGGNEQFFGPGTRLTVL.

The CDR3 loop reads CASSVPTAGEQFF. CDR3 sequence (DNA): TGTGCCAGCAGCGTCCCGACGGCGGGTGAGCAGTTCTTC. V usage is TRBV7-9 and J usage is TRBJ2-1; tentatively, D is TRBD2 (5 bases). The germline V and J ends were trimmed by 5 bases and 9 bases, with 14 bases remaining between them. Per germline, CDR1 SEHNR and CDR2 FQNEAQ (reference sequence). The CDR3 has 13 amino acids.

This rearrangement joins TRBV7-9 to TRBJ1-1; 7 bases are shared with TRBD1. V lost 2 bases and J lost 3; bases outside the gene matches: 6. The CDR3 runs 15 residues. CDR1 is SEHNR and CDR2 is FQNEAQ in the germline V gene (reference sequence). CDR3 nucleotides: TGTGCCAGCAGCTTACCGGACAGGCTTTACACTGAAGCTTTCTTT. It encodes CASSLPDRLYTEAFF.

This rearrangement joins TRBV6-1 to TRBJ2-7, with 8 nucleotides matching TRBD1. Trimming cost V 1 base and J 6 bases; bases outside gene matches: 5. The CDR3 has 14 residues. Germline CDR1 reads MNHNS; CDR2 reads SASEGT. The CDR3 protein is CASSEVRGLSEQYF. The CDR3 coding sequence is TGTGCCAGCAGTGAAGTCAGGGGGCTGAGCGAGCAGTACTTC.

V is TRBV6-6 and J is TRBJ2-7; weak D call: TRBD2 (6 bases). Germline loops: CDR1 MNHNY, CDR2 SVGAGI (reference sequence). V gave up 5 bases and J gave up 5 bases, with 10 bases separating them. The CDR3 is 12 residues long. The CDR3 DNA sequence: TGTGCCAGCAGTCCGACTAGACACGAGCAGTACTTC. Translation gives CASSPTRHEQYF.

This rearrangement joins TRBV30 to TRBJ1-1, with TRBD1 identical over 10 bases. The trim removed 2 bases at V and 4 bases at J, leaving 13 bases unmatched. Germline assignment: CDR1 GTSNPN and CDR2 SVGIG (reference sequence). The CDR3 length is 17 residues. CDR3 coding DNA: TGTGCCTGGAGTCTGCCGGGGACAGGGGCTAGGAGCACTGAAGCTTTCTTT. Its translation: CAWSLPGTGARSTEAFF.

The V call is TRBV9, the J call TRBJ2-5; 10 nucleotides line up with TRBD2. The CDR3 is 16 residues long. With V trimmed by 0 bases and J by 0 bases, 2 bases remained unmatched. Germline loops: CDR1 SGDLS, CDR2 YYNGEE. The CDR3 DNA sequence: TGTGCCAGCAGCGTAGGTAGCGGGGGGAACCAAGAGACCCAGTACTTC. Protein sequence: CASSVGSGGNQETQYF. The variable domain in full, with the rest retrieved from reference TRBV9 and TRBJ2-5, is DSGVTQTPKHLITATGQRVTLRCSPRSGDLSVYWYQQSLDQGLQFLIQYYNGEERAKGNILERFSAQQFPDLHSELNLSSLELGDSALYFCASSVGSGGNQETQYFGPGTRLLVL.

The chain links TRBV7-2 to TRBJ1-5; D not resolved. V shed 5 bases and J shed 0 bases, with 8 bases lying between them. CDR3 length: 14 residues. The germline V gene encodes CDR1 SGHTA and CDR2 FQGNSA. CDR3 DNA sequence: TGTGCCAGCAGCCACTCCGATAGCAATCAGCCCCAGCATTTT. Amino acid sequence: CASSHSDSNQPQHF.

The chain carries TRBV2 and TRBJ1-3; no reliable D call. V was cut by 2 bases and J by 0 bases, with 11 bases left in between. The CDR3 consists of 16 residues. The germline CDR1 and CDR2 sequences are SNHLY and FYNNEI. CDR3 protein: CASSEYAGSSGNTIYF. Here the CDR3 DNA reads TGTGCCAGCAGTGAATATGCAGGAAGCTCTGGAAACACCATATATTTT.

CDR3 nucleotide sequence: TGCGCCAGCAGCTTGGCCGGGGGTTCTGACACTGAAGCTTTCTTT. This encodes CASSLAGGSDTEAFF. The rearrangement joins TRBV5-1 to TRBJ1-1, with D possibly TRBD1 on 5 matching bases. CDR3 length: 15 residues. From germline, CDR1 is SGHRS and CDR2 YFSETQ. Trimming shortened V by 0 bases and J by 3 bases, and 12 bases separated the two germline ends.

Comments on this clone: One junction end disagrees with the germline gene, perhaps due to a read error. The rearrangement joins TRBV7-9 to TRBJ2-7; maybe TRBD2 (6 bases). From germline, CDR1 is SEHNR and CDR2 FQNEAQ (reference sequence). The CDR3 has 12 residues. Written as DNA, the CDR3 is TGTTCCAGCACCTGGGGGGAGTACGAGCAGTACTTC. Its protein product is CSSTWGEYEQYF.

A single count supports this clone. The rearrangement links TRBV28 to TRBJ1-3, with a weak D call TRBD1 (5 bases). The V gene lost 5 bases and the J gene lost 2 bases, with 10 bases spanning the gap. The CDR3 extends over 14 amino acids. The V gene's germline CDR1 is MDHEN and CDR2 SYDVKM. The CDR3: CASSLTGPGNTIYF. In DNA, the CDR3 is TGTGCCAGCAGTCTTACAGGACCTGGAAACACCATATATTTT.

The chain employs TRBV21-1 and TRBJ1-5; the table gives TRBD1 as D, unverified against the DNA. TRBV21-1 is designated a pseudogene. The CDR3 covers 19 residues. The CDR3 nucleotides read TGTGCCAGCAGCAAAGTGGGGGGGCGGGGACAGGGGCGGTATCAGCCCCAGCATTTT. Its translation: CASSKVGGRGQGRYQPQHF.

This chain connects TRBV2 to TRBJ2-7, with TRBD2 matching over 10 bases. This CDR3 comprises 13 residues. Germline trimming cut 10 bases from V and 2 bases from J; bases unmatched to any gene: 5. The germline V gene encodes CDR1 SNHLY and CDR2 FYNNEI. The CDR3 DNA is TGTGCCACTCGGACTAGCGGTCCCTACGAGCAGTACTTC. This codes for CATRTSGPYEQYF.